This T cell receptor beta chain was captured by sequencing in a study of low-dose radiotherapy and immunotherapy resistance in tumors. Across the study: Intravenous ipilimumab 1 mg/kg every six weeks was given with nivolumab 240 mg every two weeks. Cyclophosphamide went in intravenously at 200 mg/m2 every two weeks, one day before radiation and immunotherapy.

In this sample, this clonotype turned up a few times. Both TCRalpha and TCRbeta chains were reverse transcribed with V-gene-specific primers. TCRs were amplified for roughly 20 PCR cycles with a constant-region primer and V-primer adapter. MiXCR was run by TCRdb on the reads, yielding one entry per CDR3 protein. The sample shows around 100,000 distinct CDR3 sequences, around 21% of them seen only once. Indicated time point: after trial treatment. Treatment defined: LDRT plus nivolumab, ipilimumab, low-dose cyclophosphamide and aspirin (RACIN trial). All of the donors were given nivolumab, ipilimumab, aspirin, low-dose cyclophosphamide and low-dose radiotherapy as part of RACIN, a single-arm trial. Trimming shortened V by 6 bases and J by 7 bases, and 10 bases separated the two germline ends. Germline lookup yields CDR1 PRHDT and CDR2 FYEKMQ (reference sequence). The CDR3 is 12 residues long.

This TCR came from a male donor with prostate cancer. The source material was PBMCs, sampled after low-dose radiotherapy plus immunotherapy. V gene TRBV13 combines with J gene TRBJ1-5; D is ambiguous. The CDR3: CASSSGRQPQHF. CDR3 DNA: TGTGCCAGCAGTAGTGGAAGGCAGCCCCAGCATTTT.